Described below is a single T cell receptor (beta chain) sequence and its context. Germline CDR1 and CDR2: MRHNA and SNTAGT. Germline trimming cut 4 bases from V and 6 bases from J; bases unmatched to any gene: 7. The CDR3 consists of 15 residues. This specimen belongs to a study of blood T cell repertoires in COVID-19. Whole-study context: The United States, Italy and Spain were the sources of the acute and convalescent COVID-19 samples. Nucleic acid was either cDNA or gDNA, and it came from T cells, B-cell-depleted T cells, or PBMCs.

In the original analysis: Reference gene primer amplification gave estimated nucleated cell counts. Profiling relied on immunoSEQ multiplex PCR, and the TCRdb table lists in-frame clones only, not all of them. The D gene and trimming were derived from the DNA, and the V and J assignments and clone size from that table. The table shows hundreds of thousands of clones, with more than 80% occurring only once. What was sequenced was peripheral blood. This receptor was obtained from a woman between 18 and 29 years old with acute or convalescent COVID-19. This sequence joins TRBV6-4 and TRBJ2-1; 9 bases agree with TRBD2. This chain's CDR3 is CASSVGLAGPNEQFF. For the CDR3, the DNA is TGTGCCAGCAGTGTAGGTCTAGCGGGACCCAATGAGCAGTTCTTC.